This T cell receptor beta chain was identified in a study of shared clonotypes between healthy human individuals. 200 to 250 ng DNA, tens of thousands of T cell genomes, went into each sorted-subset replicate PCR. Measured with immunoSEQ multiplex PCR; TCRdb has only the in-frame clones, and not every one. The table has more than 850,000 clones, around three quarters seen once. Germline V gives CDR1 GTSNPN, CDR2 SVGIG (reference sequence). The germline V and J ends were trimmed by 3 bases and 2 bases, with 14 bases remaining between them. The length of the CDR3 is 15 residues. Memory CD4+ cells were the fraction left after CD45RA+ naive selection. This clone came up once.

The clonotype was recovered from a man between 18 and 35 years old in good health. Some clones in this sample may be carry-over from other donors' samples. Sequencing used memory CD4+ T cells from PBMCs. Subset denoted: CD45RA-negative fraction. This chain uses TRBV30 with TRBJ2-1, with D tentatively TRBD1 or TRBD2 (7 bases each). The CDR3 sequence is CAWRAGDRPYNEQFF. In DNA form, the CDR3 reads TGTGCCTGGAGGGCGGGGGACAGACCCTACAATGAGCAGTTCTTC.